A single sample is the source of the 25 T cell receptor beta chains below, sequenced in a study of PD-L1 blockade in urothelial cancer. Time point reported: pretreatment peripheral blood. Method: immunoSEQ multiplex PCR; TCRdb's copy keeps in-frame clones and lacks some. The data show about 72,000 clones, around 86% seen once. This specimen consisted of PBMCs, obtained around atezolizumab (anti-PD-L1) treatment. The receptors shown here come from a man between 60 and 75 years old with urothelial cancer.

This rearrangement joins TRBV15 to TRBJ1-2, with 9 bases aligning to TRBD1. The CDR3 loop spans 16 amino acids. Trimming removed 8 bases from V and 5 bases from J; junction bases left unmatched: 15. From germline, CDR1 is LNHNV and CDR2 YYDKDF (reference sequence). CDR3 protein: CATGATDRGIQYGYTF. In nucleotides, the CDR3 is TGTGCCACCGGGGCGACGGACAGGGGAATTCAATATGGCTACACCTTC.

The chain employs TRBV7-9 and TRBJ1-1; no clear D. V shed 3 bases and J shed 1 base, with 6 bases lying between them. Germline CDR1 and CDR2: SEHNR and FQNEAQ (reference sequence). The CDR3 runs to 13 residues. The DNA of the CDR3 is TGTGCCAGCAGCTTTTCTTCGAACACTGAAGCTTTCTTT. The encoded protein is CASSFSSNTEAFF.

The chain uses TRBV7-3 and TRBJ2-3; 9 bases match TRBD2. Germline values: CDR1 SGHTA, CDR2 FQGTGA. The CDR3 sequence is 18 residues long. Trimming removed 2 bases from V and 1 base from J; junction bases left unmatched: 10. The CDR3 DNA reads TGTGCCAGCAGCTTACGGTTAGCGGGGGCCCTAGGCACAGATACGCAGTATTTT. Translated: CASSLRLAGALGTDTQYF. The whole variable domain, filled in from reference TRBV7-3 and TRBJ2-3, reads GAGVSQTPSNKVTEKGKYVELRCDPISGHTALYWYRQSLGQGPEFLIYFQGTGAADDSGLPNDRFFAVRPEGSVSTLKIQRTERGDSAVYLCASSLRLAGALGTDTQYFGPGTRLTVL.

This chain connects TRBV2 to TRBJ2-5; 9 bases are a match to TRBD1. The germline V gene encodes CDR1 SNHLY and CDR2 FYNNEI. This CDR3 contains 14 residues. With 5 bases clipped from V and 5 bases from J, the junction kept 6 bases outside the gene matches. The chain's CDR3 is CASSRGQGSETQYF. The CDR3 nucleotides read TGTGCCAGCAGTCGCGGACAGGGGTCGGAGACCCAGTACTTC.

This clone was seen only a few times. The genes are TRBV18 and TRBJ2-5, with 10 bases lining up with TRBD2. CDR1 is KGHSH, CDR2 LQKENI, per germline. V trimming: 0 bases; J trimming: 1 base; junction bases outside the gene matches: 5. The length of the CDR3 is 17 residues. The CDR3 is CASSPPISGGLQETQYF. The CDR3 bases are TGTGCCAGCTCACCACCGATTAGCGGGGGGCTCCAAGAGACCCAGTACTTC.

This chain uses TRBV10-1 with TRBJ1-1, with 7 bases that match TRBD1. V gave up 6 bases and J gave up 8 bases; unmatched junction bases: 9. Germline assignment: CDR1 WNHNN and CDR2 SYGVQD (reference sequence). This CDR3 comprises 13 residues. The CDR3 bases are TGCGCCAGCAGGTATTCCGGGACAGAAGAAGCTTTCTTT. This translates into CASRYSGTEEAFF.

The chain recombines TRBV28 with TRBJ2-7; possible D gene TRBD1, 6 bases. The ends were cut back, 9 bases at V and 0 bases at J, with 15 bases in the middle. CDR3 length: 14 residues. Looked up from germline, CDR1 is MDHEN and CDR2 is SYDVKM. Written as DNA, the CDR3 is TGTGCCAGTGCCGGGACAAACGACTCCTACGAGCAGTACTTC. Its protein is CASAGTNDSYEQYF.

The sample holds one count of this clone. V and J are TRBV7-9 and TRBJ1-3; D possibly corresponds to TRBD1 (6 bases). CDR1 is SEHNR, CDR2 FQNEAQ, per germline (reference sequence). The germline V and J ends were trimmed by 2 bases and 8 bases, with 10 bases remaining between them. The CDR3 has 13 residues. The CDR3 DNA sequence: TGTGCCAGCAGCTTATTGGGGGCAGACACCATATATTTT. This codes for CASSLLGADTIYF.

This clone was recorded only once. The gene calls are TRBV12-5 and TRBJ2-7, with 9 positions matching TRBD1. The germline CDR1 and CDR2 sequences are LGHNT and FRNRAP. CDR3 length: 16 amino acids. Trimming cost V 0 bases and J 2 bases; bases outside gene matches: 5. The DNA for the CDR3 is TGTGCTAGTGGTTTGGTACCTGGACAGGGGACCTACGAGCAGTACTTC. Translated, it gives CASGLVPGQGTYEQYF.

The V call is TRBV2, the J call TRBJ2-3; a weak D match, TRBD2 (5 bases). Between the trimmed V and J ends, which lost 10 bases and 2 bases, there was a span of 13 bases. CDR1 is SNHLY and CDR2 is FYNNEI in the germline V gene. The CDR3 length is 13 residues. CDR3 DNA sequence: TGTGCCACCAAAGCGGACCACACAGATACGCAGTATTTT. Residues: CATKADHTDTQYF.

This sequence joins TRBV5-4 and TRBJ2-1; the D gene is possibly TRBD2 (5 bases). The CDR3 has 13 amino acids. CDR1 and CDR2 from the germline V gene are SGHNT and YYREEE (reference sequence). Trimming left V 4 bases short and J 7 bases short, with 12 bases between. CDR3 nucleotide sequence: TGTGCCAGCAGCCCGGCCCTAGCTAATGAGCAGTTCTTC. Its protein product is CASSPALANEQFF.

The rearrangement links TRBV11-3 to TRBJ1-1; TRBD1 aligns across 7 bases. The CDR3 runs to 15 residues. The V and J ends lost 4 bases and 5 bases, in that order; junction bases with no gene match: 10. CDR1 is SGHNT, CDR2 YENEEA, per germline. The CDR3 protein is CASSSETGRLTEAFF. The CDR3 coding sequence is TGTGCCAGCAGCTCCGAGACAGGGAGGTTAACTGAAGCTTTCTTT.

The J gene is TRBJ1-2, the V gene TRBV6-1; TRBD1 might be the D (6 bases). Per the germline V gene, CDR1 is MNHNS and CDR2 is SASEGT. CDR3 length: 16 amino acids. V lost 3 bases and J lost 8, with 22 bases in between. The CDR3 DNA sequence: TGTGCCAGCAGTGACGCGGGGGGGGCGCCGGGCCCCGGCTACACCTTC. Encoded protein: CASSDAGGAPGPGYTF.

This chain links TRBV5-5 with TRBJ2-1; 13 bases line up with TRBD2. The CDR3 is made up of 15 amino acids. After removal of 0 bases from V and 9 bases from J, the junction contained 3 bases not matched to a gene. CDR1 SGHKS and CDR2 YYEKEE come from the germline V gene (reference sequence). CDR3 protein: CASSLELAGGREQFF. The CDR3 DNA is TGTGCCAGCAGCTTGGAACTAGCGGGGGGGCGTGAGCAGTTCTTC.

The CDR3 loop reads CASSPSGRPGTEAFF. DNA for the CDR3: TGCGCCAGCAGCCCAAGCGGGCGACCGGGCACTGAAGCTTTCTTT. The V and J genes are TRBV5-1 and TRBJ1-1; D is undetermined. CDR1 is SGHRS and CDR2 is YFSETQ in the germline V gene. The V end was cut by 4 bases, the J end by 4 bases, with 17 bases between. CDR3 length: 15 amino acids.

The V gene is TRBV2, the J gene TRBJ2-6; D is perhaps TRBD2 (6 bases). The germline V gene encodes CDR1 SNHLY and CDR2 FYNNEI. Trimming cost V 3 bases and J 2 bases, with 11 bases left between them. The CDR3 extends over 16 amino acids. In DNA form, the CDR3 reads TGTGCCAGCAGTGAGGCCGGGAGAACTGGGGCCAACGTCCTGACTTTC. Its protein is CASSEAGRTGANVLTF.

The chain joins TRBV7-2 to TRBJ1-2, with 8 bases that match TRBD1. Germline V lookup: CDR1 SGHTA, CDR2 FQGNSA. J was trimmed by 4 bases and V by 4 bases; bases with no gene match: 8. The CDR3 covers 15 residues. The CDR3 spells CASSSPTGVIYGYTF. The CDR3 nucleotides are TGTGCCAGCAGCTCCCCGACAGGGGTAATCTATGGCTACACCTTC. The whole variable domain, filled in from reference TRBV7-2 and TRBJ1-2, reads GAGVSQSPSNKVTEKGKDVELRCDPISGHTALYWYRQSLGQGLEFLIYFQGNSAPDKSGLPSDRFSAERTGGSVSTLTIQRTQQEDSAVYLCASSSPTGVIYGYTFGSGTRLTVV.

This chain links TRBV9 with TRBJ1-4; 8 bases fit TRBD1. CDR1 and CDR2 (germline): SGDLS, YYNGEE. After removal of 4 bases from V and 5 bases from J, the junction contained 4 bases not matched to a gene. This CDR3 comprises 14 residues. CDR3 residues: CASSLGQENEKLFF. The CDR3 DNA sequence: TGTGCCAGCAGCTTGGGACAGGAAAATGAAAAACTGTTTTTT.

This rearrangement joins TRBV4-2 to TRBJ2-7; D may be TRBD2 (5 bases). The V and J ends lost 0 bases and 9 bases respectively, with 6 bases between them. In germline, CDR1 is LGHNA, CDR2 YNFKEQ. This CDR3 region has 11 residues. The CDR3 spells CASSQEGRQYF. Here the CDR3 DNA reads TGTGCCAGCAGCCAAGAAGGGAGGCAGTACTTC.

V usage is TRBV18 and J usage is TRBJ1-1; TRBD1 aligns across 8 bases. Trimming cost V 3 bases and J 3 bases; bases outside gene matches: 6. This CDR3 comprises 15 residues. The V gene's germline CDR1 is KGHSH and CDR2 LQKENI. The CDR3 loop reads CASSPLSTGDTEAFF. CDR3 nucleotides: TGTGCCAGCTCACCCCTTTCGACAGGGGACACTGAAGCTTTCTTT.

The V and J genes are TRBV18 and TRBJ1-4; TRBD1 agrees at 12 bases. Germline V gives CDR1 KGHSH, CDR2 LQKENI. This CDR3 has 17 amino acids. Trimming took 2 bases from V and 7 from J; bases not matched to a gene: 8. The CDR3 coding sequence is TGTGCCAGCTCACCAGGGACAGGGGGCTCACCAGGTGAAAAACTGTTTTTT. This gives the protein CASSPGTGGSPGEKLFF.

V usage is TRBV7-9 and J usage is TRBJ2-5, with 9 bases lining up with TRBD2. V trimming: 1 base; J trimming: 1 base; junction bases outside the gene matches: 7. This CDR3 comprises 17 residues. Germline lookup yields CDR1 SEHNR and CDR2 FQNEAQ (reference sequence). CDR3 in amino acids: CASSLEGRGGPQETQYF. DNA for the CDR3: TGTGCCAGCAGCTTAGAAGGGCGGGGGGGGCCCCAAGAGACCCAGTACTTC.

The V gene is TRBV5-1, the J gene TRBJ2-5, with a tentative D call TRBD2 (5 bases). The CDR3 is 16 amino acids. Germline V gene data show CDR1 as SGHRS and CDR2 as YFSETQ. The ends were cut back, 4 bases at V and 0 bases at J, with 16 bases in the middle. CDR3 sequence reads: CASSTGVALYQETQYF. The DNA of the CDR3 is TGCGCCAGCAGCACCGGGGTAGCGCTGTACCAAGAGACCCAGTACTTC.

The V gene is TRBV18, the J gene TRBJ1-1, with 7 bases fitting TRBD1. This CDR3 region has 18 residues. In germline, CDR1 is KGHSH, CDR2 LQKENI. With 0 bases clipped from V and 5 bases from J, the junction kept 15 bases outside the gene matches. CDR3 bases: TGTGCCAGCTCACCACCTAATAAGCAAGGGGGCCGAACAACTGAAGCTTTCTTT. Its protein product is CASSPPNKQGGRTTEAFF.

In its sample, this clone was seen once. The rearrangement links TRBV10-1 to TRBJ2-3; 9 nucleotides line up with TRBD1. The CDR3 spans 15 residues. V was clipped by 6 bases and J by 2 bases; unmatched bases: 6. Germline V gene lookup returns CDR1 WNHNN and CDR2 SYGVQD (reference sequence). The CDR3 DNA is TGCGCCAGCAGCAAGACAGGGGGTAACACAGATACGCAGTATTTT. This sequence encodes CASSKTGGNTDTQYF.